This entry lists 30 T cell receptor beta chains sequenced from one sample in a study of immune heterogeneity within non-small cell lung tumors. TCR beta CDR3 was amplified by multiplex PCR using 32 V and 13 J primers. TCRdb recomputed calls from the multiplex PCR reads with MiXCR, one row per CDR3 protein. The sample shows 20,000 to 25,000 distinct CDR3 sequences, about 26% of them seen only once. Template material for each sample was about 560 ng of bulk tumor genomic DNA. Widely spaced biopsies, several per primary tumor, were obtained at surgery. Patients went through curative surgery, and their non-small cell lung cancer was untreated and newly diagnosed. The sample was lung tumor tissue. Every receptor here comes from a man in his forties or fifties with non-small cell lung cancer.

About this clonotype itself: A much larger clone lies one base from this, so it may be a read error. V and J are TRBV6-1 and TRBJ1-2, with a weak D call TRBD1 (5 bases). CDR1 and CDR2 (germline): MNHNS, SASEGT. CDR3 length: 12 amino acids. With 6 bases removed from V and 7 bases from J, the gap between germline ends came to 12 bases. The CDR3 DNA reads as TGTGCCAGCAGGGTGGGACTCGGTGGCTACACCTTC. It translates to CASRVGLGGYTF.

By share of the sample, this clonotype is medium-sized. The chain couples TRBV6-2 or TRBV6-3 to TRBJ2-7, with 7 bases aligning to TRBD2. Germline V lookup: CDR1 MNHEY, CDR2 SVGEGT. Trimming removed 2 bases from V and 2 bases from J; junction bases left unmatched: 6. This CDR3 has 15 residues. The CDR3 DNA reads as TGTGCCAGCAGTTACGTGGGGGAGGGACCCTACGAGCAGTACTTC. Translation gives CASSYVGEGPYEQYF.

In its sample, this clonotype was seen many times. The V call is TRBV30, the J call TRBJ2-6; the D call may be TRBD1 or TRBD2 (5 bases each). CDR1 is GTSNPN, CDR2 SVGIG, per germline (reference sequence). The CDR3 spans 14 residues. DNA for the CDR3: TGTGCTGTTTTCGGGGCGCGAGGGGCCAACGTCCTGACTTTC. The encoded protein is CAVFGARGANVLTF.

By share, this clonotype ranks as medium-sized. The chain uses TRBV7-3 and TRBJ1-1, with D tentatively TRBD1 (5 bases). V lost 5 bases and J 10 bases, leaving 17 bases between the germline ends. Germline CDR1 is SGHTA and CDR2 is FQGTGA. This CDR3 has 13 residues. In DNA form, the CDR3 reads TGTGCCAGCAGCCAAGGAACAGGAGGGAGAGCTTTCTTT. Translating gives CASSQGTGGRAFF. The full variable domain, completed using reference TRBV7-3 and TRBJ1-1, is GAGVSQTPSNKVTEKGKYVELRCDPISGHTALYWYRQSLGQGPEFLIYFQGTGAADDSGLPNDRFFAVRPEGSVSTLKIQRTERGDSAVYLCASSQGTGGRAFFGQGTRLTVV.

This clonotype is categorized as medium-sized. This sequence joins TRBV19 and TRBJ2-2; 10 bases fit TRBD1. The CDR3 is 19 amino acids. Germline lookup yields CDR1 LNHDA and CDR2 SQIVND (reference sequence). V was clipped by 6 bases and J by 5 bases; unmatched bases: 18. The CDR3 sequence is CASSPSSGQGQRFTGELFF. CDR3 nucleotides: TGTGCCAGTAGCCCCAGCTCGGGACAGGGGCAACGTTTTACCGGGGAGCTGTTTTTT. Together with reference TRBV19 and TRBJ2-2, the CDR3 gives the full variable domain: DGGITQSPKYLFRKEGQNVTLSCEQNLNHDAMYWYRQDPGQGLRLIYYSQIVNDFQKGDIAEGYSVSREKKESFPLTVTSAQKNPTAFYLCASSPSSGQGQRFTGELFFGEGSRLTVL.

This sequence joins TRBV10-3 and TRBJ2-1; D is ambiguous. The CDR3 is 12 amino acids. V was clipped by 6 bases and J by 8 bases, with 11 bases between them. CDR1 is ENHRY and CDR2 is SYGVKD in the germline V gene. The CDR3 DNA follows: TGTGCCATCAGCGCGAACTTGGATGAGCAGTTCTTC. As protein: CAISANLDEQFF.

This clonotype was seen repeatedly, ten times or more. V gene TRBV20-1 combines with J gene TRBJ1-1, with 7 nucleotides matching TRBD1. V lost 6 bases, J lost 5 bases, and 6 bases stayed unmatched. The CDR3 is 12 amino acids. From germline, CDR1 is DFQATT and CDR2 SNEGSKA (reference sequence). CDR3 amino acids: CSASGGRTEAFF. The CDR3 DNA follows: TGCAGTGCCTCAGGGGGGAGGACTGAAGCTTTCTTT.

This clonotype was detected many times. V is TRBV20-1 and J is TRBJ1-6; D remains ambiguous. Germline V gene sequence: CDR1 DFQATT, CDR2 SNEGSKA (reference sequence). Trimming removed 3 bases from V and 7 bases from J, with 13 bases in between. The CDR3 has 14 residues. Here the CDR3 DNA reads TGCAGTGCTAGTGCGACTAGCCAGAATTCACCCCTCCACTTT. It specifies CSASATSQNSPLHF.

This clonotype occurred once. The V call is TRBV4-1, the J call TRBJ2-2, with 10 bases aligning to TRBD2. Trimming cost V 3 bases and J 5 bases; bases outside gene matches: 12. In germline, CDR1 is MGHRA, CDR2 YSYEKL. The CDR3 has 18 amino acids. The CDR3: CASSHLPSSGSWTGELFF. The CDR3 DNA sequence: TGCGCCAGCAGCCATCTCCCATCTAGCGGGAGTTGGACCGGGGAGCTGTTTTTT.

This clonotype was seen just once. This may stem from a read error, because a much larger clone lies one nucleotide away. V is TRBV12-3 or TRBV12-4 and J is TRBJ2-2; 8 nucleotides line up with TRBD1. The CDR3 has 15 residues. CDR3 protein: CASSPRTGNTWELFF. The CDR3 DNA reads TGTGCCAGCAGCCCCAGGACAGGGAACACCTGGGAGCTGTTTTTT.

This clonotype was detected ten times or more. The chain has TRBV20-1 and TRBJ2-7, with TRBD2 identical over 8 bases. Germline CDR1 is DFQATT and CDR2 is SNEGSKA (reference sequence). With 0 bases clipped from V and 3 bases from J, the junction kept 4 bases outside the gene matches. CDR3 size: 14 residues. Here the CDR3 DNA reads TGCAGTGCTAGAGATGCACTAGCGGACTACGAGCAGTACTTC. As protein: CSARDALADYEQYF.

J is TRBJ2-3 and V is TRBV3-1; a possible D gene is TRBD2 (6 bases). Germline lookup yields CDR1 LGHDT and CDR2 YNNKEL (reference sequence). The CDR3 totals 14 residues. V lost 3 bases and J 7 bases, leaving 14 bases between the germline ends. CDR3 DNA: TGTGCCAGCAGCCACAGAGCGGAGGGGAATACGCAGTATTTT. Translated, it gives CASSHRAEGNTQYF.

The V call is TRBV7-6, the J call TRBJ2-5; a weak D match, TRBD2 (6 bases). The germline V and J ends were trimmed by 3 bases and 2 bases, with 16 bases remaining between them. Germline-derived CDR1 and CDR2 are SGHVS and FNYEAQ. The CDR3 is 16 amino acids. This CDR3 is CASSFGGMNVQETQYF. The CDR3 region has the DNA TGTGCCAGCAGCTTCGGGGGAATGAATGTGCAAGAGACCCAGTACTTC.

This clonotype was seen ten or more times. J is TRBJ2-7 and V is TRBV11-3; D unclear. The V gene's germline CDR1 is SGHNT and CDR2 YENEEA. With 0 bases removed from V and 6 bases from J, the gap between germline ends came to 21 bases. The CDR3 has 17 residues. CDR3 amino acids: CASSLDIPGLRWREQYF. The CDR3, as DNA: TGTGCCAGCAGCTTAGATATCCCGGGCCTGCGATGGCGCGAGCAGTACTTC.

The gene calls are TRBV13 and TRBJ2-1; tentatively, D is TRBD1 or TRBD2 (5 bases each). The CDR3 extends over 15 amino acids. The germline V gene encodes CDR1 PRHDT and CDR2 FYEKMQ (reference sequence). Trimming took 4 bases from V and 4 from J, leaving 14 bases between them. The CDR3 sequence is CASSYRGENYNEQFF. In DNA, the CDR3 is TGTGCCAGCAGCTACAGAGGGGAAAATTACAATGAGCAGTTCTTC.

This clonotype is labeled as medium-sized. The chain combines TRBV28 with TRBJ2-3; D not certain. The CDR3 runs 12 residues. Germline CDR1 and CDR2: MDHEN and SYDVKM. The CDR3 DNA reads as TGTTCCGCGCTGACTAGCACAGATACGCAGTATTTT. It yields the protein CSALTSTDTQYF.

This clonotype is termed medium-sized. The chain links TRBV5-1 to TRBJ1-6; maybe TRBD1 (5 bases). The CDR3 runs to 16 residues. Trimming cost V 4 bases and J 0 bases, with 11 bases left between them. The germline gives CDR1 SGHRS, CDR2 YFSETQ. CDR3 sequence reads: CASSRDGPSYNSPLHF. For the CDR3, the DNA is TGCGCCAGCAGCCGGGACGGACCCTCCTATAATTCACCCCTCCACTTT.

This clonotype turned up a few times. This CDR3 reads CASSVSGSSYNEQFF. The DNA for the CDR3 is TGTGCCAGTAGTGTTAGCGGGAGCTCCTACAATGAGCAGTTCTTC. This chain uses TRBV19 with TRBJ2-1, with 9 bases fitting TRBD2. The CDR3 totals 15 residues. V lost 5 bases to trimming and J lost 0 bases; unmatched junction nucleotides: 2. Looked up from germline, CDR1 is LNHDA and CDR2 is SQIVND (reference sequence).

With regard to this clonotype: A much larger clone differs by one base, so this may be a read error. The chain uses TRBV9 and TRBJ1-2; unclear D gene. The length of the CDR3 is 14 residues. Germline CDR1 SGDLS, CDR2 YYNGEE. V lost 0 bases and J lost 5, with 11 bases in between. For the CDR3, the DNA is TGTGCCAGCAGCGTAGTCGAGGAAGGGTATGGCTACACCTTC. It is translated as CASSVVEEGYGYTF.

About this clonotype itself: At one of its ends the junction is not consistent with the germline gene, which may arise from a read error. The chain couples TRBV20-1 to TRBJ2-7, with D possibly TRBD1 on 6 matching bases. Germline V lookup: CDR1 DFQATT, CDR2 SNEGSKA (reference sequence). The CDR3 is made up of 12 amino acids. The CDR3 here is CSAPRGTHEHYF. The CDR3 bases are TGCAGTGCTCCGAGGGGGACCCACGAGCATTACTTC.

Many counts were recorded for this clonotype. This chain uses TRBV18 with TRBJ2-7; no firm D call. Trimming removed 5 bases at V and 3 bases at J, with 8 bases between. The CDR3 spans 12 residues. Germline lookup yields CDR1 KGHSH and CDR2 LQKENI. The CDR3 DNA reads as TGTGCCAGCTCATCGGGCAGCTACGAGCAGTACTTC. Its protein product is CASSSGSYEQYF. The complete variable domain, with remaining parts taken from reference TRBV18 and TRBJ2-7, reads NAGVMQNPRHLVRRRGQEARLRCSPMKGHSHVYWYRQLPEEGLKFMVYLQKENIIDESGMPKERFSAEFPKEGPSILRIQQVVRGDSAAYFCASSSGSYEQYFGPGTRLTVT.

This clonotype was counted ten times or more. The V gene is TRBV4-1, the J gene TRBJ1-2; 12 nucleotides line up with TRBD1. Germline CDR1 MGHRA, CDR2 YSYEKL. The CDR3 is 16 residues long. V lost 1 base to trimming and J lost 4 bases; unmatched junction nucleotides: 4. CDR3 in DNA: TGCGCCAGCAGCCAAGCCGGGACAGGGGGCATCTATGGCTACACCTTC. Its translation: CASSQAGTGGIYGYTF.

This clonotype was observed many times. This chain uses TRBV7-8 with TRBJ1-5, with D perhaps matching TRBD1 (6 bases). The germline V gene encodes CDR1 SGHVS and CDR2 FQNEAQ. V gave up 5 bases and J gave up 2 bases, with 13 bases separating them. The CDR3 totals 15 residues. The CDR3 coding sequence is TGTGCCAGCAGCCGCGGGACATCCCGCAATCAGCCCCAGCATTTT. Its protein product is CASSRGTSRNQPQHF.

Points on this clonotype: With a much larger clone just one base away, this may be a read error. The V gene is TRBV2, the J gene TRBJ1-1; TRBD1 agrees at 7 bases. J gave up 7 bases and V 3 bases, and 5 bases lay outside the gene matches. There are 13 residues in the CDR3. Germline CDR1 SNHLY, CDR2 FYNNEI. The CDR3 DNA reads as TGTGCCAGCAGTGAGCGATACAGGGGTGAAGCTTTCTTT. Its protein is CASSERYRGEAFF.

About this clonotype itself: This may arise from a read error, as a much more abundant clone is one base away. For the CDR3, the DNA is TGTGCCACCAGCGGACAGGGCGACGAGAAGTACTTC. Protein product: CATSGQGDEKYF. The gene calls are TRBV15 and TRBJ2-7, with 8 nucleotides matching TRBD1. Germline V gene data show CDR1 as LNHNV and CDR2 as YYDKDF (reference sequence). The CDR3 extends over 12 amino acids. The full variable domain, in which reference TRBV15 and TRBJ2-7 provide the parts outside the CDR3, is DAMVIQNPRYQVTQFGKPVTLSCSQTLNHNVMYWYQQKSSQAPKLLFHYYDKDFNNEADTPDNFQSRRPNTSFCFLDIRSPGLGDTAMYLCATSGQGDEKYFGPGTRLTVT.

This clonotype came up once. The chain carries TRBV5-8 and TRBJ1-2; D is perhaps TRBD1 (5 bases). The CDR3 sequence is 16 residues long. Trimming removed 2 bases from V and 5 bases from J, with 19 bases in between. CDR1 and CDR2 (germline): SGHTS, YDEGEE. The DNA of the CDR3 is TGTGCCAGCAGCTTTTACTATCCGGGACGGGGGTATGGCTACACCTTC. It translates to CASSFYYPGRGYGYTF.

In this sample, this clonotype turned up many times. The CDR3 here is CSASGNNEQFF. CDR3 nucleotides: TGCAGTGCCTCGGGAAACAATGAGCAGTTCTTC. The chain has TRBV20-1 and TRBJ2-1, with D tentatively TRBD2 (5 bases). With 6 bases removed from V and 5 bases from J, the gap between germline ends came to 8 bases. Germline CDR1 DFQATT, CDR2 SNEGSKA (reference sequence). The CDR3 has 11 residues.

Many counts were recorded for this clonotype. This CDR3 reads CASSFPLRDQPQHF. CDR3 in DNA: TGTGCCAGCAGCTTTCCCCTCAGGGATCAGCCCCAGCATTTT. V and J are TRBV5-8 and TRBJ1-5; D is perhaps TRBD1 (5 bases). V lost 2 bases to trimming and J lost 5 bases, with 11 bases between them. CDR1 SGHTS and CDR2 YDEGEE come from the germline V gene. CDR3 length: 14 residues.

About this clonotype itself: A read error may produce the germline difference seen at one junction end. The chain employs TRBV6-1 and TRBJ1-1; 7 nucleotides align to TRBD1. This CDR3 has 14 amino acids. Per the germline V gene, CDR1 is MNHNS and CDR2 is SASEGT. The DNA of the CDR3 is TGTGCCAGCAGTGAAGACAGGGGTGACACTGAAGCTTCCTTT. It codes for CASSEDRGDTEASF.

This clonotype was recorded many times. The V call is TRBV28, the J call TRBJ1-6; 7 nucleotides agree with TRBD1. There are 17 residues in the CDR3. Trimming removed 5 bases from V and 2 bases from J; junction bases left unmatched: 9. The germline V gene has CDR1 MDHEN and CDR2 SYDVKM. The CDR3 reads CASSPLQGTTYNSPLHF. DNA for the CDR3: TGTGCCAGCAGTCCTCTACAGGGGACGACCTATAATTCACCCCTCCACTTT. Full variable domain (remainder filled in from reference TRBV28 and TRBJ1-6): DVKVTQSSRYLVKRTGEKVFLECVQDMDHENMFWYRQDPGLGLRLIYFSYDVKMKEKGDIPEGYSVSREKKERFSLILESASTNQTSMYLCASSPLQGTTYNSPLHFGNGTRLTVT.